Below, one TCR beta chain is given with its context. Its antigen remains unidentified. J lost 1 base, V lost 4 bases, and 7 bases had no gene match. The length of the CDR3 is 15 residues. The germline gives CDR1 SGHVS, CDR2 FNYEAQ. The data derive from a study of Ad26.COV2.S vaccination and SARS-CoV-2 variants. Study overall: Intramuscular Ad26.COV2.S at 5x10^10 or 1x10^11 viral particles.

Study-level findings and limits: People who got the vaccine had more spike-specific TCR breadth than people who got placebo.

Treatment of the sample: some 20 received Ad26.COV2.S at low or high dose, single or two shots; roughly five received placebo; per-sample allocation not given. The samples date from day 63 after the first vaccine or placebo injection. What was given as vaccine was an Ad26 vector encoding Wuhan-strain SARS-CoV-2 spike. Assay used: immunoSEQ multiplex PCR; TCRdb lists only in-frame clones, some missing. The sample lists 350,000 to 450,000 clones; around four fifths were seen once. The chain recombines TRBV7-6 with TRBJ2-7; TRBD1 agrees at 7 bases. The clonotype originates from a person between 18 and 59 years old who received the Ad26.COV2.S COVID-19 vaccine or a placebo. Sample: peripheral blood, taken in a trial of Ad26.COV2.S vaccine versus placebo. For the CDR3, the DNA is TGTGCCAGCAGCTCCCCGGGACAGCCGTCCTACGAGCAGTACTTC. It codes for CASSSPGQPSYEQYF.